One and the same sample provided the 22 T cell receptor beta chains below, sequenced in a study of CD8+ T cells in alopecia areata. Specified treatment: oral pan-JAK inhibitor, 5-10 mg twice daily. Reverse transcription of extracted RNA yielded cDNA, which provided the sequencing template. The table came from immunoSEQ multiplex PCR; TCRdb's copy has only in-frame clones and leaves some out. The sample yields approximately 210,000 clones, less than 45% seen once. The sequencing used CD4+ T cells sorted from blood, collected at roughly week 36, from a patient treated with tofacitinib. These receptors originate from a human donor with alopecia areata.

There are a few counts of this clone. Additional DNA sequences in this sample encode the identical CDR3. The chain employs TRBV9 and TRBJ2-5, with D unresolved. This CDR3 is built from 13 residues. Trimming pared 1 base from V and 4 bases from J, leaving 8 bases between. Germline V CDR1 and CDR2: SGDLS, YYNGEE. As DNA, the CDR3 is TGTGCCAGCAGCGTATCTGGGCGAGAGACCCAGTACTTC. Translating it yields CASSVSGRETQYF.

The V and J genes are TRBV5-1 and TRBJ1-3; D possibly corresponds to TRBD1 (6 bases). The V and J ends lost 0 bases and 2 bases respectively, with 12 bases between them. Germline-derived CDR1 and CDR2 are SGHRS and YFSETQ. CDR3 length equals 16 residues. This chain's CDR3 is CASSLDTGNPGNTIYF. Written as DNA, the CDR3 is TGCGCCAGCAGCTTGGACACAGGGAACCCTGGAAACACCATATATTTT.

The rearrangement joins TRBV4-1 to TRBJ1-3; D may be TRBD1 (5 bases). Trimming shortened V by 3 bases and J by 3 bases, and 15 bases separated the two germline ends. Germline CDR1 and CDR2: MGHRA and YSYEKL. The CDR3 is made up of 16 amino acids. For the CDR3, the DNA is TGCGCCAGCAGCCATCCCGGGAGGGGAAATGGAAACACCATATATTTT. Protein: CASSHPGRGNGNTIYF.

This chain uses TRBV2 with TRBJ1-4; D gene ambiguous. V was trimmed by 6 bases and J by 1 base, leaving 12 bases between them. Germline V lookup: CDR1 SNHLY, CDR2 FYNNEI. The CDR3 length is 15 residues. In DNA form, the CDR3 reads TGTGCCAGCAGGAATGTGGGGAGAACTAATGAAAAACTGTTTTTT. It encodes CASRNVGRTNEKLFF.

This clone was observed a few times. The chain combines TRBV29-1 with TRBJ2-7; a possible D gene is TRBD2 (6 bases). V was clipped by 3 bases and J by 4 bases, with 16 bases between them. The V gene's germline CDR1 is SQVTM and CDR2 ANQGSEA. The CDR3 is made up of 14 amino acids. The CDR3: CSVETSGSSYEQYF. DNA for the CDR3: TGCAGCGTTGAGACCAGCGGGTCCTCGTACGAGCAGTACTTC.

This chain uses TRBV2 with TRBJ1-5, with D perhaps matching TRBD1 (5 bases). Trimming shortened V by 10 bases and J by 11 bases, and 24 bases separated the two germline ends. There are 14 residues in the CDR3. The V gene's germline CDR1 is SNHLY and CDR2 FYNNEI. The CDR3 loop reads CATSRTGGGSAQHF. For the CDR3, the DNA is TGTGCCACATCTAGAACAGGCGGTGGATCGGCCCAGCATTTT. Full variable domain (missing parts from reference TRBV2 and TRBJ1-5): EPEVTQTPSHQVTQMGQEVILRCVPISNHLYFYWYRQILGQKVEFLVSFYNNEISEKSEIFDDQFSVERPDGSNFTLKIRSTKLEDSAMYFCATSRTGGGSAQHFGDGTRLSIL.

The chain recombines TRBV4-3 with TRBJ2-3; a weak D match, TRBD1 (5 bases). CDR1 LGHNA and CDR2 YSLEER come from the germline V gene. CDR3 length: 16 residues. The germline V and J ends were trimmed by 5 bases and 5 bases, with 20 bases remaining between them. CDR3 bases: TGCGCCAGCAGCTCCTTGACCCGCTCGACAGTAGATACGCAGTATTTT. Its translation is CASSSLTRSTVDTQYF.

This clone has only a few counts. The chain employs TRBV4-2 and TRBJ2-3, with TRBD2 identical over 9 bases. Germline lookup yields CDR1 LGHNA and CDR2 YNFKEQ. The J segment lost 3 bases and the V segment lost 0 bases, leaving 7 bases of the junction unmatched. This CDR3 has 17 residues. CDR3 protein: CASSQDFRGRATDTQYF. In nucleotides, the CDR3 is TGTGCCAGCAGCCAAGATTTTCGCGGGAGGGCAACAGATACGCAGTATTTT.

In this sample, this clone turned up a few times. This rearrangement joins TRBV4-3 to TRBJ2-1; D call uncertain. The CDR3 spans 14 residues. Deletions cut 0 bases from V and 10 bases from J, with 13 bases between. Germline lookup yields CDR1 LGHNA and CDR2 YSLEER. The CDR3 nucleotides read TGCGCCAGCAGCCAAGAAGGTAGGGTCGGGGAGCAGTTCTTC. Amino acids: CASSQEGRVGEQFF.

CDR3 nucleotide sequence: TGTGCCAGCAGCGTGGGGGCTAGCACTGGAAACACCATATATTTT. Translation: CASSVGASTGNTIYF. The rearrangement uses TRBV9 and TRBJ1-3, with D tentatively TRBD1 (6 bases). Germline CDR1 and CDR2: SGDLS and YYNGEE. There are 15 residues in the CDR3. The germline V and J ends were trimmed by 2 bases and 2 bases, with 11 bases remaining between them.

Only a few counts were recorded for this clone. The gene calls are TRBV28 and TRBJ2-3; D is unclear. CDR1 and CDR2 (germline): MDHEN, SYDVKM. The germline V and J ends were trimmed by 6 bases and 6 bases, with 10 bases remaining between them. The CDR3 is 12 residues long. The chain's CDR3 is CASSLGRDTQYF. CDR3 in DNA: TGTGCCAGCAGCTTGGGAAGGGATACGCAGTATTTT.

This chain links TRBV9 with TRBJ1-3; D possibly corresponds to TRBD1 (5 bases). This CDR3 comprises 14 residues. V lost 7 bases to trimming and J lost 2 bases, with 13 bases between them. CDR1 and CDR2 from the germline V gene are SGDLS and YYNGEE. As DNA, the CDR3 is TGTGCCAGCTCCAACGGGGGAACTGGAAACACCATATATTTT. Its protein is CASSNGGTGNTIYF.

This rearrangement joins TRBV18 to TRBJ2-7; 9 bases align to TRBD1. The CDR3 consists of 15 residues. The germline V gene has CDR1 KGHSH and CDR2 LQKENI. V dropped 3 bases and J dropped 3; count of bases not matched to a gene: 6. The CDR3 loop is CASSPGTGTVYEQYF. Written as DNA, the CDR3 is TGTGCCAGCTCACCCGGGACAGGGACCGTCTACGAGCAGTACTTC.

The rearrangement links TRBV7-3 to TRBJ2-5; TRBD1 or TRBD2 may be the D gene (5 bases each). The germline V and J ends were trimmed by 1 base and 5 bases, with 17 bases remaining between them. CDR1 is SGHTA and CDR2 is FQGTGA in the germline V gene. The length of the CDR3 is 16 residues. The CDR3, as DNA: TGTGCCAGCAGCTTAATCTCGGGGAAAAAGGGGGAGACCCAGTACTTC. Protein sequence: CASSLISGKKGETQYF.

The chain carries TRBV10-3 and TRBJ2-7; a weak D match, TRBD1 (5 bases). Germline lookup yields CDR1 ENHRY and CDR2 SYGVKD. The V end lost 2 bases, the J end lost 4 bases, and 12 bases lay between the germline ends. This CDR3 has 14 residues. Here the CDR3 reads CAISEPTGTYEQYF. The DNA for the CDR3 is TGTGCCATCAGTGAGCCTACAGGAACATACGAGCAGTACTTC.

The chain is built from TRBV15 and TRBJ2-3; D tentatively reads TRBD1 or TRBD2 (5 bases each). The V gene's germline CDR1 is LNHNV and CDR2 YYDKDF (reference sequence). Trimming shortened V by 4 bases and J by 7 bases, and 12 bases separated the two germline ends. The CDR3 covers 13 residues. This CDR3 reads CATSKGTLNTQYF. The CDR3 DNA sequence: TGTGCCACCAGCAAAGGGACCCTGAATACGCAGTATTTT. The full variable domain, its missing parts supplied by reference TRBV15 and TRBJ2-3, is DAMVIQNPRYQVTQFGKPVTLSCSQTLNHNVMYWYQQKSSQAPKLLFHYYDKDFNNEADTPDNFQSRRPNTSFCFLDIRSPGLGDTAMYLCATSKGTLNTQYFGPGTRLTVL.

The CDR3 DNA reads as TGTGCCTGGAGCAGCGGGAGTCCACCCCAGGAGCAGTACTTC. It yields the protein CAWSSGSPPQEQYF. The chain uses TRBV30 and TRBJ2-7, with 8 nucleotides matching TRBD2. Looked up from germline, CDR1 is GTSNPN and CDR2 is SVGIG (reference sequence). Trimming removed 3 bases from V and 7 bases from J; junction bases left unmatched: 11. The CDR3 totals 14 residues. The full variable domain, in which reference TRBV30 and TRBJ2-7 provide the parts outside the CDR3, is SQTIHQWPATLVQPVGSPLSLECTVEGTSNPNLYWYRQAAGRGLQLLFYSVGIGQISSEVPQNLSASRPQDRQFILSSKKLLLSDSGFYLCAWSSGSPPQEQYFGPGTRLTVT.

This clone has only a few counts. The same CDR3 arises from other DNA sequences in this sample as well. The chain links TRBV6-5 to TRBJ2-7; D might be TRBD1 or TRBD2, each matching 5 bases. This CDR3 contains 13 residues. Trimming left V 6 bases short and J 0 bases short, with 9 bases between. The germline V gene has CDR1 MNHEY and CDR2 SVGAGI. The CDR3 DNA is TGTGCCAGCAGAGAGGGGAGCTCCTACGAGCAGTACTTC. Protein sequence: CASREGSSYEQYF.

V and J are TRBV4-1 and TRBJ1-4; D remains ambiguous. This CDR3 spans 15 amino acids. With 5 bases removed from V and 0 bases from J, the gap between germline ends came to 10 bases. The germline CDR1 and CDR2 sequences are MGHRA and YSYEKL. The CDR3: CASSFLSSTNEKLFF. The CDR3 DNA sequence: TGCGCCAGCAGCTTCCTCTCTTCAACTAATGAAAAACTGTTTTTT.

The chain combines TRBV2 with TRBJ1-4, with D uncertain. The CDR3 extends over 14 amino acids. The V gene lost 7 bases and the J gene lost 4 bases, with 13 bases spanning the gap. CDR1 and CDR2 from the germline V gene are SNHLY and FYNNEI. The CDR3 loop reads CASTRVSVNEKLFF. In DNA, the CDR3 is TGTGCCAGCACCAGAGTGTCAGTTAATGAAAAACTGTTTTTT.

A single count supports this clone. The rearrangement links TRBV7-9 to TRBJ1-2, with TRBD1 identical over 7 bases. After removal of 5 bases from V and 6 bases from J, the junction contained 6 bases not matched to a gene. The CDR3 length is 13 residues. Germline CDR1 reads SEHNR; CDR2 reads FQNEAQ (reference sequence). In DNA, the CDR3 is TGTGCCAGCAGCCAAGAGACAGGGAATGGCTACACCTTC. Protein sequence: CASSQETGNGYTF.

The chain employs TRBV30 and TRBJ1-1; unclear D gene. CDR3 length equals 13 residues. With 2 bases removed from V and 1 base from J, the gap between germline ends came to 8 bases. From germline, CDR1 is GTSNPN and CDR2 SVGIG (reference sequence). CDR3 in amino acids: CAWSPAQNTEAFF. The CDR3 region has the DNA TGTGCCTGGAGTCCAGCACAGAACACTGAAGCTTTCTTT.